This TCR beta chain was recorded in a study of cytomegalovirus exposure and HLA in healthy donors. Germline CDR1 is SEHNR and CDR2 is FQNEAQ (reference sequence). The V and J ends lost 2 bases and 7 bases respectively, with 14 bases between them. This CDR3 has 14 residues. Concerning this clone itself: Its antigen is unknown.

It was with 60 Vbeta and 13 Jbeta primers that the PCR ran. The protocol was immunoSEQ multiplex PCR, while the TCRdb copy is restricted to in-frame clones and leaves out a portion. The sample comprises around 180,000 clones, roughly 80% of which are singletons, and approximately 2.4% rests with the top ten. General study results and limits: The classifier was said to identify cytomegalovirus status with high specificity and sensitivity. Later analysis associated a missense DCLRE1C variant with TCR beta V- and J-gene trimming. The only immune exposure information that was available was CMV serostatus.

The sequence was obtained from a male donor in good health and CMV-seronegative. The chain carries TRBV7-9 and TRBJ2-5; D is possibly TRBD1 (5 bases). The sequenced sample consisted of PBMCs. The DNA of the CDR3 is TGTGCCAGCAGCTTAAGTTCAGGGCCGGCGACCCAGTACTTC. Amino acids: CASSLSSGPATQYF.